The rows below give T cell receptor beta chains drawn from one sample of a study of blood T cell repertoires in COVID-19. Assay: immunoSEQ multiplex PCR; the TCRdb copy retains only in-frame clones and omits some. The sample consists of fewer than 85,000 clones, around 83% of them appearing once. Input material: peripheral blood. These receptors all come from a man older than 75 with acute or convalescent COVID-19. The CDR3 runs from the conserved cysteine through the conserved F or W. A D gene is named only where the DNA matches it firmly. For some rows the clone size is stated as once, few or many, or as a class when expanded; others skip it.

V	D	size	J	CDR3	DNA
TRBV7-6	-	-	TRBJ1-1	CASSPDKVNTEAFF	TGTGCCAGCAGCCCAGACAAGGTGAACACTGAAGCTTTCTTT
TRBV2	TRBD1	-	TRBJ2-7	CASSDPGTGVYEQYF	TGTGCCAGCAGTGATCCCGGGACAGGGGTCTACGAGCAGTACTTC
TRBV5-4	TRBD2	few	TRBJ2-7	CASSFTSGGAREQYF	TGTGCCAGCAGTTTTACTAGCGGGGGGGCGCGGGAGCAGTACTTC
TRBV3-1/TRBV3-2	TRBD1	-	TRBJ1-3	CASSPTGGRNTIYF	TGTGCCAGCAGCCCGACAGGGGGCAGAAACACCATATATTTT
TRBV19	TRBD2	-	TRBJ2-1	CASSKGAGGPYYEQFF	TGTGCCAGTAGTAAGGGGGCGGGAGGGCCCTACTATGAGCAGTTCTTC
TRBV10-3	TRBD2	-	TRBJ2-7	CAISGPAGGGDLAHEQYF	TGTGCCATCAGTGGGCCGGCTGGGGGAGGGGATCTCGCCCACGAGCAGTACTTC
TRBV4-3	-	once	TRBJ2-7	CASSQDRAGGSGGSYEQYF	TGCGCCAGCAGCCAAGACCGGGCAGGGGGGTCGGGCGGGTCTTACGAGCAGTACTTC
TRBV23-1	-	-	TRBJ1-5	CASRPVYRVGSNQPQHF	TGCGCCAGCAGGCCCGTTTACAGGGTGGGCAGCAATCAGCCCCAGCATTTT
TRBV9	TRBD1	-	TRBJ2-7	CASSVGEGTGGTYEQYF	TGTGCCAGCAGCGTAGGAGAAGGGACAGGGGGCACCTACGAGCAGTACTTC
TRBV14	-	-	TRBJ1-1	CASSQHQAMNTEAFF	TGTGCCAGCAGCCAACATCAGGCCATGAACACTGAAGCTTTCTTT
TRBV28	TRBD1	-	TRBJ1-2	CASSSPHGQGIYGYTF	TGTGCCAGCAGTTCGCCCCACGGACAGGGCATCTATGGCTACACCTTC
TRBV4-1	-	-	TRBJ1-6	CASSQVLTVKALHF	TGCGCCAGCAGCCAAGTTCTGACAGTCAAGGCCCTCCACTTT
TRBV5-1	TRBD1	-	TRBJ1-2	CASTPGQGVHTF	TGCGCCAGTACTCCGGGACAGGGGGTACACACCTTC